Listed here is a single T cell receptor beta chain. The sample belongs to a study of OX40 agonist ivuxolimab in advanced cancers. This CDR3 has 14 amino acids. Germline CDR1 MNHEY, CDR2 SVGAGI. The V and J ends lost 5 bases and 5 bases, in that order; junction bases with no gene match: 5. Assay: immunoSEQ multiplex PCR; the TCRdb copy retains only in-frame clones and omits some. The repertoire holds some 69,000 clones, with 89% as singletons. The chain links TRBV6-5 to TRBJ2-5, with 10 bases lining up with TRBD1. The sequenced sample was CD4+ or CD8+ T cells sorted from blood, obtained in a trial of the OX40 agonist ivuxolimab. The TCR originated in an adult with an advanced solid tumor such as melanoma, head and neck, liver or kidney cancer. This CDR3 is CASSRTGGWETQYF. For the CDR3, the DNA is TGTGCCAGCAGTAGGACAGGGGGTTGGGAGACCCAGTACTTC.